Listed below are T cell receptor beta chains from one sample, sequenced in a study of Ad26.COV2.S vaccination and SARS-CoV-2 variants. Only in-frame clones appear in the TCRdb table, and some are missing; sequencing was by immunoSEQ multiplex PCR. The table has some 300,000 clones, around 84% seen once. Sequences were derived from peripheral blood, sampled in a trial of Ad26.COV2.S vaccine versus placebo. The receptors were sampled from a person aged 18-65 years who received the Ad26.COV2.S COVID-19 vaccine or a placebo. CDR3s include the opening cysteine and the closing phenylalanine or tryptophan. Fields, in order: clone size, D gene, J gene, V gene, CDR3 DNA, CDR3 protein. The D gene is left open where the match is weak. Where a row states a size, it is once, few, many or the class of an expanded clone; other rows omit it.

clone_size: few; d_call: -; j_call: TRBJ2-1; v_call: TRBV14; cdr3_nt: TGTGCCTTACGTGGGGACAATGAGCAGTTCTTC; cdr3_aa: CALRGDNEQFF
clone_size: -; d_call: -; j_call: TRBJ2-3; v_call: TRBV5-6; cdr3_nt: TGTGCCAGCAGCTTGGTGGCGGGTCCAGATACGCAGTATTTT; cdr3_aa: CASSLVAGPDTQYF
clone_size: -; d_call: -; j_call: TRBJ2-5; v_call: TRBV7-6; cdr3_nt: TGTGCCAGCAGCTTAAATATAATGGGAGAGACCCAGTACTTC; cdr3_aa: CASSLNIMGETQYF
clone_size: -; d_call: -; j_call: TRBJ2-7; v_call: TRBV6-5; cdr3_nt: TGTGCCAGCAGTTACTCGGGTCTCGGTACCTACGAGCAGTACTTC; cdr3_aa: CASSYSGLGTYEQYF
clone_size: -; d_call: -; j_call: TRBJ2-1; v_call: TRBV5-5; cdr3_nt: TGTGCCAGCAGCCACTACATCAATGAGCAGTTCTTC; cdr3_aa: CASSHYINEQFF
clone_size: -; d_call: -; j_call: TRBJ1-1; v_call: TRBV5-1; cdr3_nt: TGCGCCAGCAGCTCGCGAAGGACGAACACTGAAGCTTTCTTT; cdr3_aa: CASSSRRTNTEAFF
clone_size: -; d_call: TRBD1; j_call: TRBJ1-5; v_call: TRBV7-2; cdr3_nt: TGTGCCAGCAGCCGCCAGACAGGGGGCAATCAGCCCCAGCATTTT; cdr3_aa: CASSRQTGGNQPQHF
clone_size: -; d_call: TRBD1; j_call: TRBJ1-2; v_call: TRBV19; cdr3_nt: TGTGCCAGTACCGCCCCTGTCGGCAGGGGGGATTTAGCCTATGGCTACACCTTC; cdr3_aa: CASTAPVGRGDLAYGYTF
clone_size: -; d_call: -; j_call: TRBJ1-1; v_call: TRBV19; cdr3_nt: TGTGCCAGAAGGGTTTCCACGGGAGTAAACACTGAAGCTTTCTTT; cdr3_aa: CARRVSTGVNTEAFF
clone_size: -; d_call: -; j_call: TRBJ2-5; v_call: TRBV12-2; cdr3_nt: TGTGCAAGTCGCTTGGGTGCTAGCGGGGCACAAGAGACCCAGTACTTC; cdr3_aa: CASRLGASGAQETQYF
clone_size: -; d_call: TRBD1; j_call: TRBJ1-4; v_call: TRBV7-4; cdr3_nt: TGTGCCAGCAGCCGGGACAGTAAAGAAAAACTGTTTTTT; cdr3_aa: CASSRDSKEKLFF
clone_size: -; d_call: TRBD1; j_call: TRBJ1-5; v_call: TRBV13; cdr3_nt: TGTGCCAGCAGCTTAGGTATAGTGGGACAGGGGGTTCTCAATCAGCCCCAGCATTTT; cdr3_aa: CASSLGIVGQGVLNQPQHF
clone_size: -; d_call: -; j_call: TRBJ1-2; v_call: TRBV3-1/TRBV3-2; cdr3_nt: TGTGCCAGCAGTCCTAGACGCGACCGGAATTATGGCTACACCTTC; cdr3_aa: CASSPRRDRNYGYTF
clone_size: -; d_call: -; j_call: TRBJ1-1; v_call: TRBV6-5; cdr3_nt: TGTGCCAGCAGAACGGACAGGAACACTGAAGCTTTCTTT; cdr3_aa: CASRTDRNTEAFF
clone_size: -; d_call: -; j_call: TRBJ2-2; v_call: TRBV5-4; cdr3_nt: TGTGCCAGCAGCCCCCCCACCGGGGAGCTGTTTTTT; cdr3_aa: CASSPPTGELFF
clone_size: -; d_call: -; j_call: TRBJ2-7; v_call: TRBV7-3; cdr3_nt: TGTGCCACTAAACCGTCTGGGGATTACGAGCAGTACTTC; cdr3_aa: CATKPSGDYEQYF
clone_size: -; d_call: -; j_call: TRBJ1-1; v_call: TRBV30; cdr3_nt: TGTGCCTGGTGGGAGACTGAAGCTTTCTTT; cdr3_aa: CAWWETEAFF
clone_size: -; d_call: TRBD1; j_call: TRBJ1-2; v_call: TRBV4-3; cdr3_nt: TGCGCCAGCAGCCAGACGAGCTTAGGGGGCGCGGTCTATGGCTACACCTTC; cdr3_aa: CASSQTSLGGAVYGYTF
clone_size: -; d_call: TRBD2; j_call: TRBJ2-4; v_call: TRBV11-2; cdr3_nt: TGTGCCAGCAGCCCCGGGACTAGCTTAGCCAAAAACATTCAGTACTTC; cdr3_aa: CASSPGTSLAKNIQYF
clone_size: -; d_call: TRBD1; j_call: TRBJ1-1; v_call: TRBV7-9; cdr3_nt: TGTGCCAGCAGTCCGACAGGGGGGAGTGTGGACACTGAAGCTTTCTTT; cdr3_aa: CASSPTGGSVDTEAFF
clone_size: -; d_call: -; j_call: TRBJ2-4; v_call: TRBV3-1/TRBV3-2; cdr3_nt: TGTGCCAGCAGCCTCCGGGGGGCCGGGAACATTCAGTACTTC; cdr3_aa: CASSLRGAGNIQYF
clone_size: -; d_call: -; j_call: TRBJ1-5; v_call: TRBV30; cdr3_nt: TGTGCCTGGGCTGGACATGATGGCAATCAGCCCCAGCATTTT; cdr3_aa: CAWAGHDGNQPQHF
clone_size: -; d_call: TRBD1; j_call: TRBJ2-5; v_call: TRBV19; cdr3_nt: TGTGCCAGTAGTGAGAGGACAGGACCTAGGGAGACCCAGTACTTC; cdr3_aa: CASSERTGPRETQYF
clone_size: -; d_call: TRBD1; j_call: TRBJ1-1; v_call: TRBV18; cdr3_nt: TGTGCCAGCTCACGGGACAGGGGGAGTACTGAAGCTTTCTTT; cdr3_aa: CASSRDRGSTEAFF
clone_size: -; d_call: -; j_call: TRBJ1-1; v_call: TRBV4-2; cdr3_nt: TGTGCCAGCAGCCAAGCAAGGGGGTACGCCACTGAAGCTTTCTTT; cdr3_aa: CASSQARGYATEAFF
clone_size: -; d_call: -; j_call: TRBJ2-1; v_call: TRBV5-4; cdr3_nt: TGTGCCAGCAGCCCGGATCCGGGCGGGTCCTACAATGAGCAGTTCTTC; cdr3_aa: CASSPDPGGSYNEQFF
clone_size: few; d_call: -; j_call: TRBJ1-5; v_call: TRBV5-1; cdr3_nt: TGCGCCAGCAGCTTGGTTGTGGGCGCGGTGATTCAGCCCCAGCATTTT; cdr3_aa: CASSLVVGAVIQPQHF
clone_size: -; d_call: -; j_call: TRBJ1-1; v_call: TRBV18; cdr3_nt: TGTGCCAGCTCACCAATAGGGGGAACTGAAGCTTTCTTT; cdr3_aa: CASSPIGGTEAFF
clone_size: -; d_call: -; j_call: TRBJ1-6; v_call: TRBV6-5; cdr3_nt: TGTGCCAGCAGCGGGCGGACAAATTCACCCCTCCACTTT; cdr3_aa: CASSGRTNSPLHF
clone_size: -; d_call: -; j_call: TRBJ1-5; v_call: TRBV5-5; cdr3_nt: TGTGCCAGCAGCTTTCCGGGGGTGGGACAGCCCCAGCATTTT; cdr3_aa: CASSFPGVGQPQHF
clone_size: -; d_call: -; j_call: TRBJ1-4; v_call: TRBV30; cdr3_nt: TGTGCCTGGAGCGGAGGGACCCGGGGTGAAAAACTGTTTTTT; cdr3_aa: CAWSGGTRGEKLFF
clone_size: -; d_call: -; j_call: TRBJ2-2; v_call: TRBV7-9; cdr3_nt: TGTGCCAGCAGCTTAAGGCGAGGTGGAGGGATGGACGGGGAGCTGTTTTTT; cdr3_aa: CASSLRRGGGMDGELFF
clone_size: -; d_call: -; j_call: TRBJ1-1; v_call: TRBV9; cdr3_nt: TGTGCCAGCAGCGTAGGAGGAGGATCCACTGAAGCTTTCTTT; cdr3_aa: CASSVGGGSTEAFF
clone_size: -; d_call: -; j_call: TRBJ2-1; v_call: TRBV19; cdr3_nt: TGTGCCAGTCGACCGGGATACTCCTACAATGAGCAGTTCTTC; cdr3_aa: CASRPGYSYNEQFF
clone_size: -; d_call: -; j_call: TRBJ2-7; v_call: TRBV4-1; cdr3_nt: TGCGCCAGCAGCCAAGCGGCCGAGCAGTACTTC; cdr3_aa: CASSQAAEQYF
clone_size: once; d_call: TRBD2; j_call: TRBJ2-1; v_call: TRBV6-2/TRBV6-3; cdr3_nt: TGTGCCAGCAGCGGACTAGCCCTTGGGCAGTTCTTC; cdr3_aa: CASSGLALGQFF
clone_size: -; d_call: -; j_call: TRBJ1-5; v_call: TRBV3-1/TRBV3-2; cdr3_nt: TGTGCCAGCAGCCAAGACGGCATTGGGGGGCCCGGGCCCCAGCATTTT; cdr3_aa: CASSQDGIGGPGPQHF
clone_size: -; d_call: -; j_call: TRBJ2-7; v_call: TRBV6-5; cdr3_nt: TGTGCCAGCAGCCCGGCAGGGAAATCCGAGCAGTACTTC; cdr3_aa: CASSPAGKSEQYF
clone_size: -; d_call: -; j_call: TRBJ1-6; v_call: TRBV3-1/TRBV3-2; cdr3_nt: TGTGCCAGCAGCCAAGATAGAAGAATAACCCTCCACTTT; cdr3_aa: CASSQDRRITLHF
clone_size: -; d_call: -; j_call: TRBJ2-7; v_call: TRBV7-3; cdr3_nt: TGTGCCAGCAGCTCCACAGCCAACTACGAGCAGTACTTC; cdr3_aa: CASSSTANYEQYF
clone_size: -; d_call: TRBD2; j_call: TRBJ2-7; v_call: TRBV11-2; cdr3_nt: TGTGCCAGCAGCCTCCTTCGGGGGGGAGGGAACGAGCAGTACTTC; cdr3_aa: CASSLLRGGGNEQYF
clone_size: -; d_call: -; j_call: TRBJ1-1; v_call: TRBV5-1; cdr3_nt: TGCGCCAGCAGCTTGAAAGTGGGGGAGGGAGCTTTCTTT; cdr3_aa: CASSLKVGEGAFF
clone_size: once; d_call: TRBD1; j_call: TRBJ1-1; v_call: TRBV7-9; cdr3_nt: TGTGCCAGCAGCCCGACCCCCGGGACAGGGGGCTCGGCCACTGAAGCTTTCTTT; cdr3_aa: CASSPTPGTGGSATEAFF